What follows describes a single TCR beta chain. This sample stems from a study of blood T cell repertoires in COVID-19. Source study methods: The assay estimated nucleated cells by amplifying reference gene primers. This table comes from immunoSEQ multiplex PCR, and its TCRdb copy is limited to in-frame clones, with some not included. V, J and clone size are taken as reported in that table, and D and trimming were inferred from the DNA itself. The table records 350,000 to 400,000 clones, around 90% of them present only once. This CDR3 spans 15 amino acids. V was cut by 4 bases and J by 0 bases, with 10 bases left in between. Germline values: CDR1 SEHNR, CDR2 FQNEAQ (reference sequence).

This chain uses TRBV7-9 with TRBJ1-5; TRBD1 is a possible D gene (6 bases). The sample was peripheral blood. The source of this sequence is a man aged 18 to 29 with active or convalescent COVID-19. CDR3 sequence (DNA): TGTGCCAGCAGCTCTGAGGGACATAGCAATCAGCCCCAGCATTTT. It specifies CASSSEGHSNQPQHF.